The 6 T cell receptor beta chains reported below all come from one sample, sequenced in a study. TCRdb reprocessed the 5' RACE reads via MiXCR and lists one record per CDR3 protein. The sample gives approximately 5,700 distinct CDR3 sequences, 30% to 40% of which show up once; over 5% is in the top ten. The sequenced material came from naive CD4+ T cells sorted from a lymph node. Subset in this sample: naive CD4+ T cells, CD4+CD45RA+CD25-. These receptors originate from a female donor with breast cancer.

This clonotype is categorized as large. This rearrangement joins TRBV7-2 to TRBJ2-3, with 8 positions matching TRBD1. Germline V CDR1 and CDR2: SGHTA, FQGNSA. CDR3 length: 14 residues. Trimming removed 4 bases from V and 8 bases from J; junction bases left unmatched: 8. CDR3 sequence reads: CASSSTGEIGTQYF. The CDR3 coding sequence is TGTGCCAGCAGCTCGACAGGGGAGATTGGTACGCAGTATTTT.

Of note for this clonotype: Germline is not matched at one junction end, which may reflect a read error. The J gene is TRBJ2-3, the V gene TRBV20-1; 7 nucleotides line up with TRBD2. CDR1 DFQATT and CDR2 SNEGSKA come from the germline V gene (reference sequence). This CDR3 region has 21 residues. The CDR3 spells CNARDRRVLREDPAYTDTQYF. The CDR3 nucleotides read TGCAATGCTAGAGATCGGCGGGTATTACGGGAGGATCCGGCCTACACAGATACGCAGTATTTT.

On this clonotype itself: A much larger clonotype is one base distant, so this may be a read error. The V gene is TRBV7-2, the J gene TRBJ2-3; no reliable D call. The CDR3 runs to 12 residues. Germline CDR1 and CDR2: SGHTA and FQGNSA. CDR3 DNA sequence: TGTGCCAGCAGCCCTTACACAGATACGAAGTATTTT. This codes for CASSPYTDTKYF.

In its sample, this clonotype ranks as medium-sized. The V and J genes are TRBV6-6 and TRBJ1-2; weak D call: TRBD1 (5 bases). With 0 bases removed from V and 8 bases from J, the gap between germline ends came to 16 bases. Germline CDR1 and CDR2: MNHNY and SVGAGI (reference sequence). The length of the CDR3 is 15 residues. The CDR3 nucleotides read TGTGCCAGCAGTTACTCGTCTGGGGGAGCGGGGGGCTACACCTTC. Its translation is CASSYSSGGAGGYTF.

This clonotype is large. The chain combines TRBV10-3 with TRBJ2-1; 7 bases are shared with TRBD2. CDR3 size: 14 residues. J was trimmed by 6 bases and V by 4 bases; bases with no gene match: 6. CDR1 ENHRY and CDR2 SYGVKD come from the germline V gene. The CDR3 loop reads CAISGSGPRNEQFF. The CDR3 nucleotides read TGTGCCATCAGTGGTAGCGGGCCGCGCAATGAGCAGTTCTTC.

The V and J genes are TRBV20-1 and TRBJ2-3; D is uncertain. In germline, CDR1 is DFQATT, CDR2 SNEGSKA (reference sequence). The CDR3 has 14 residues. V was shortened by 6 bases and J by 1 base, with 14 bases between the two germline ends. The DNA of the CDR3 is TGCAGTGCAACCGAGTCGCAGCGCACAGATACGCAGTATTTT. Encoded protein: CSATESQRTDTQYF.